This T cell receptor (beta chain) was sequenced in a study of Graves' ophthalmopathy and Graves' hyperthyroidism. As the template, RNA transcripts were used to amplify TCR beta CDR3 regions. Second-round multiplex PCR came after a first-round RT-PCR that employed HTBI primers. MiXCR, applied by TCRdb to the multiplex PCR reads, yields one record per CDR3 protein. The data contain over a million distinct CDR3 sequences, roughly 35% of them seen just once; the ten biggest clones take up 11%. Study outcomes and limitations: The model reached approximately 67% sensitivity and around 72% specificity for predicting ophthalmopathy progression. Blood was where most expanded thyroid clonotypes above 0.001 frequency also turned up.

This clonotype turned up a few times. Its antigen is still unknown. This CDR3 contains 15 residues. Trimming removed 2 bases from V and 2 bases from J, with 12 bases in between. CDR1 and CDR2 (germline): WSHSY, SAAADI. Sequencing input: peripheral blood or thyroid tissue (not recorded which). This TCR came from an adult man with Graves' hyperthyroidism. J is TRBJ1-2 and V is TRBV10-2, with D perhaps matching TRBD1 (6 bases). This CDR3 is CASSEPDSINYGYTF. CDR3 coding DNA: TGCGCCAGCAGTGAGCCGGACAGCATCAACTATGGCTACACCTTC.